This entry concerns a single TCR beta chain. These data originate in a study of blood T cell repertoires in COVID-19. Study at large: The samples span acute and convalescent COVID-19 from the United States, Italy and Spain. From T cells, B-cell-depleted T cells, or PBMCs came the material, which was cDNA or gDNA.

Sequencing used immunoSEQ multiplex PCR; TCRdb keeps in-frame clones, though not all of them. The repertoire holds roughly 150,000 clones, with about 85% as singletons. Participants came from 24 US areas, aged about 18 to 89 years. People in the exposed group encountered a COVID-19 case within 2 weeks before entering the study. The length of the CDR3 is 17 residues. With 3 bases clipped from V and 2 bases from J, the junction kept 12 bases outside the gene matches. CDR1 is MNHEY, CDR2 SMNVEV, per germline (reference sequence). This TCR was sampled from a woman between 40 and 50 years old who had been exposed to COVID-19. The rearrangement links TRBV27 to TRBJ2-7, with TRBD1 identical over 8 bases. Input material: PBMCs or T cells enriched from blood (not recorded which). CDR3 bases: TGTGCCAGCAGTTTCACTGGGGCCGTGACAGGGGCCTACGAGCAGTACTTC. This encodes CASSFTGAVTGAYEQYF.